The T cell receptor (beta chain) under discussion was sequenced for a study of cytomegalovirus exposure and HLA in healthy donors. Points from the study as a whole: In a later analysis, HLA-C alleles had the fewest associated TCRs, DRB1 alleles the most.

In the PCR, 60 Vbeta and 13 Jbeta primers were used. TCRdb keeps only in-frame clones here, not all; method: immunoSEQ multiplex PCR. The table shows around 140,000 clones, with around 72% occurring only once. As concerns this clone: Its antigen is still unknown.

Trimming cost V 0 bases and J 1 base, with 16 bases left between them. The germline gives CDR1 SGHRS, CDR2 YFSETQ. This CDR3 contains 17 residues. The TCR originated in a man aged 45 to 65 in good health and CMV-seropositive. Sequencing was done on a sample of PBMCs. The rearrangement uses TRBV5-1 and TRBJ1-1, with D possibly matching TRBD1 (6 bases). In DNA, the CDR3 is TGCGCCAGCAGCTTGGTTCAGGGGAACACTCCGAACACTGAAGCTTTCTTT. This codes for CASSLVQGNTPNTEAFF.